Shown below are 5 T cell receptor beta chains from a single sample sequenced in a study of cytomegalovirus exposure and HLA in healthy donors (dated by TCRdb to about 2017). The library was produced with the immunoSEQ multiplex PCR assay. For the multiplex PCR, a mixture combining 60 forward primers for TCR Vbeta segments and 13 reverse primers for TCR Jbeta segments was used. In its TCRdb copy, this immuneACCESS table keeps in-frame sequences only and misses some clones. Where compared with another copy, unresolved V genes explain less than half of these, and the others have no known cause. This sample lists some 180,000 clones; about 77% were detected once. About 2.5% of the sample is in the top ten clones. Sequenced input: PBMCs. The receptors come from a woman aged 25 to 39 in good health and CMV-seropositive.

V usage is TRBV7-2 and J usage is TRBJ1-2; a possible D gene is TRBD1 (5 bases). V lost 5 bases and J 2 bases, leaving 18 bases between the germline ends. Germline V lookup: CDR1 SGHTA, CDR2 FQGNSA. This CDR3 has 16 residues. CDR3 bases: TGTGCCAGCAGCCCCCCCTACAGGACGCTAAACTATGGCTACACCTTC. Translating it yields CASSPPYRTLNYGYTF.

The chain is built from TRBV28 and TRBJ2-3; 9 bases fit TRBD2. The V segment lost 1 base and the J segment 0 bases; nucleotides outside the gene matches: 2. The CDR3 loop spans 16 amino acids. The V gene's germline CDR1 is MDHEN and CDR2 SYDVKM. CDR3 in amino acids: CASSLLGLASTDTQYF. In DNA, the CDR3 is TGTGCCAGCAGTTTATTGGGACTAGCTAGCACAGATACGCAGTATTTT.

The J gene is TRBJ2-7, the V gene TRBV7-2; D is undetermined. Trimming took 3 bases from V and 1 from J, leaving 7 bases between them. The CDR3 is 13 amino acids. Germline loops: CDR1 SGHTA, CDR2 FQGNSA. The CDR3 spells CASSFLVSYEQYF. In nucleotides, the CDR3 is TGTGCCAGCAGCTTTTTAGTTTCCTACGAGCAGTACTTC.

This chain links TRBV7-9 with TRBJ2-1; TRBD2 matches at 7 bases. Germline V CDR1 and CDR2: SEHNR, FQNEAQ (reference sequence). V shed 6 bases, J shed 7 bases, and the junction held 9 bases outside the gene matches. The CDR3 is made up of 14 amino acids. Written as DNA, the CDR3 is TGTGCCAGCAGTTGGGCGGGGGAAAGGAATGAGCAGTTCTTC. Translated, it gives CASSWAGERNEQFF.

V is TRBV19 and J is TRBJ2-1; 9 nucleotides agree with TRBD2. The CDR3 runs 16 residues. CDR1 is LNHDA, CDR2 SQIVND, per germline (reference sequence). V was clipped by 6 bases and J by 1 base; unmatched bases: 7. In nucleotides, the CDR3 is TGTGCCAGTAGAATTAGCGGGGGCCTTTCCTACAATGAGCAGTTCTTC. Protein: CASRISGGLSYNEQFF.